This TCR beta chain was obtained from a study of blood T cell repertoires in COVID-19. This clone has ten or more counts. CDR1 and CDR2 from the germline V gene are MDHEN and SYDVKM. This CDR3 is 12 amino acids long. V dropped 3 bases and J dropped 7 bases, with 7 bases sitting between them. TCRdb keeps only in-frame clones here, not all; method: immunoSEQ multiplex PCR. The sample includes 90,000 to 120,000 clones, approximately 81% of them seen just once. V gene TRBV28 combines with J gene TRBJ1-5; no clear D gene. The receptor comes from a human donor in a cohort sampled during active COVID-19. The material sequenced was peripheral blood. This CDR3 is CASSFAGQPQHF. Written as DNA, the CDR3 is TGTGCCAGCAGTTTTGCCGGGCAGCCCCAGCATTTT.